These T cell receptor beta chains were read from a single sample in a study of CD8+ T cells in alopecia areata. Sequencing was performed with immunoSEQ multiplex PCR; in TCRdb, only in-frame clones are kept and a portion is missing. Counted here are hundreds of thousands of clones, roughly 57% occurring once; the ten biggest clones make up approximately 0.5%. The source was CD4+ T cells sorted from blood, collected at week 0. Every receptor here comes from a human donor with alopecia areata. CDR3s include the opening cysteine and the closing phenylalanine or tryptophan. A D gene is named only where the DNA matches it firmly. The size entry is marked missing in some rows and otherwise reads once, few, many or a size class.

cdr3_aa cdr3_nt clone_size j_call v_call d_call
CASSLGGTFYGYTF TGTGCCAGCAGCTTAGGTGGGACATTCTATGGCTACACCTTC - TRBJ1-2 TRBV7-9 -
CASSYLLAGEQFF TGTGCCAGCAGCTACCTCCTAGCGGGAGAGCAGTTCTTC once TRBJ2-1 TRBV27 TRBD2
CASSLGSGANVLTF TGTGCCAGCAGCCTAGGTTCTGGGGCCAACGTCCTGACTTTC few TRBJ2-6 TRBV7-9 -
CASSLWIGVEETQYF TGCGCCAGCAGCTTGTGGATAGGGGTCGAGGAGACCCAGTACTTC - TRBJ2-5 TRBV5-1 -
CASNVLGLNTEAFF TGCGCCAGCAACGTACTTGGATTGAACACTGAAGCTTTCTTT - TRBJ1-1 TRBV4-1 -
CASNTDREQRGGYTF TGTGCCAGCAATACAGACAGGGAACAAAGGGGTGGCTACACCTTC - TRBJ1-2 TRBV6-5 TRBD1
CASSLLQVGPSGYTF TGTGCCAGCAGCTTGTTACAGGTTGGCCCCTCTGGCTACACCTTC few TRBJ1-2 TRBV5-4 -
CASSVTSSTNEKLFF TGTGCCAGCAGCGTAACCAGTTCAACTAATGAAAAACTGTTTTTT - TRBJ1-4 TRBV7-2 -
CASSFFAGRTDTQYF TGTGCCAGCAGTTTCTTTGCGGGACGCACAGATACGCAGTATTTT - TRBJ2-3 TRBV27 -
CASSTGANTGELFF TGTGCCAGCTCAACGGGGGCAAACACCGGGGAGCTGTTTTTT - TRBJ2-2 TRBV6-1 -
CASSSTANYGYTF TGTGCCAGCAGCTCGACAGCTAACTATGGCTACACCTTC few TRBJ1-2 TRBV7-9 -
CASSDSMQGAHELFF TGTGCCAGCAGTGACTCGATGCAGGGGGCGCATGAGCTGTTTTTT - TRBJ2-2 TRBV6-4 TRBD1
CASSLGTVATNEKLFF TGTGCCAGCAGCCTGGGGACGGTTGCAACTAATGAAAAACTGTTTTTT - TRBJ1-4 TRBV4-2 -
CASSLDAGGYNEQFF TGTGCCAGCAGCTTAGACGCAGGGGGCTACAATGAGCAGTTCTTC - TRBJ2-1 TRBV7-9 TRBD1
CASSLSLFGELSSYNEQFF TGTGCCAGCAGCCTATCCCTTTTTGGGGAACTAAGCTCCTACAATGAGCAGTTCTTC - TRBJ2-1 TRBV7-9 -
CSGGTGNTEAFF TGCAGCGGGGGGACAGGGAACACTGAAGCTTTCTTT few TRBJ1-1 TRBV29-1 TRBD1
CASSRTSSYEQYF TGTGCCAGCAGCCGAACATCCTCCTACGAGCAGTACTTC few TRBJ2-7 TRBV7-2 -
CSVMDREGYGYTF TGCAGCGTAATGGACAGGGAGGGCTATGGCTACACCTTC - TRBJ1-2 TRBV29-1 TRBD1
CASSPTENTGELFF TGTGCCAGCTCGCCGACAGAGAACACCGGGGAGCTGTTTTTT few TRBJ2-2 TRBV18 -
CASSSGPRETQYF TGCGCCAGCAGCTCTGGTCCCCGGGAGACCCAGTACTTC once TRBJ2-5 TRBV5-1 -
CASSLVQGTEAFF TGTGCCAGCAGCTTAGTTCAAGGGACTGAAGCTTTCTTT few TRBJ1-1 TRBV7-9 -
CASTNRGITRETQYF TGCGCCAGCACCAACAGGGGAATCACCCGGGAGACCCAGTACTTC few TRBJ2-5 TRBV5-1 TRBD1
CASSGTRYGYTF TGTGCCAGCAGCGGGACACGCTATGGCTACACCTTC - TRBJ1-2 TRBV5-4 -
CASSLWNSGNTIYF TGTGCCAGCAGCCTGTGGAACTCTGGAAACACCATATATTTT few TRBJ1-3 TRBV28 -
CAWSQTGAGYTF TGTGCCTGGAGTCAGACAGGGGCGGGCTACACCTTC - TRBJ1-2 TRBV30 TRBD1
CASSIPRAPYEQYF TGTGCCAGCAGCATACCCCGGGCGCCCTACGAGCAGTACTTC few TRBJ2-7 TRBV5-6 -
CASRKRGGMMNTEAFF TGTGCCAGCAGAAAACGGGGAGGAATGATGAACACTGAAGCTTTCTTT once TRBJ1-1 TRBV5-6 -
CASAKGSSYEQYF TGTGCCAGCGCAAAGGGGAGCTCCTACGAGCAGTACTTC - TRBJ2-7 TRBV19 -
CASRSQGSGNNEQFF TGTGCCAGCAGGTCTCAGGGGTCCGGAAACAATGAGCAGTTCTTC many TRBJ2-1 TRBV7-2 -
CSSDRGGSYGYTF TGCAGCTCTGACAGGGGAGGAAGCTATGGCTACACCTTC - TRBJ1-2 TRBV29-1 TRBD1
CAWRRQPNYGYTF TGTGCCTGGAGACGACAACCTAACTATGGCTACACCTTC - TRBJ1-2 TRBV30 -
CASSYLAEDNEQFF TGCGCCAGCAGCTATCTAGCGGAGGACAATGAGCAGTTCTTC - TRBJ2-1 TRBV5-1 TRBD2
CSVATMGLTEAFF TGCAGCGTTGCTACGATGGGGCTCACTGAAGCTTTCTTT few TRBJ1-1 TRBV29-1 -
CAWSVGQGAYNTEAFF TGTGCCTGGAGTGTGGGGCAGGGGGCCTATAACACTGAAGCTTTCTTT - TRBJ1-1 TRBV30 TRBD1
CASRRSRQGNSPLHF TGTGCCAGCAGACGGTCCCGACAGGGAAATTCACCCCTCCACTTT - TRBJ1-6 TRBV7-9 TRBD1
CASSVQYGTEAFF TGTGCCAGCAGCGTTCAATACGGCACTGAAGCTTTCTTT - TRBJ1-1 TRBV9 -
CASSLRQGAYEQYF TGTGCCAGCAGCTTGCGCCAGGGGGCCTACGAGCAGTACTTC - TRBJ2-7 TRBV5-6 TRBD1
CASMSREVADTQYF TGTGCCAGCATGAGTCGGGAGGTGGCAGATACGCAGTATTTT - TRBJ2-3 TRBV11-2 TRBD2
CASSLKRGSYNEQFF TGTGCCAGCAGCCTAAAGCGGGGCTCCTACAATGAGCAGTTCTTC - TRBJ2-1 TRBV5-4 TRBD2
CASSLEVGTGGYEQYF TGTGCCAGCAGCTTAGAAGTCGGGACAGGGGGCTACGAGCAGTACTTC - TRBJ2-7 TRBV11-2 TRBD1